Presented here are 22 T cell receptor beta chains from one specimen sequenced in a study of cytomegalovirus exposure and HLA in healthy donors. The PCR made use of 60 Vbeta and 13 Jbeta primers. Sequencing was performed with immunoSEQ multiplex PCR; in TCRdb, only in-frame clones are kept and a portion is missing. Of approximately 200,000 clones listed, around 85% were seen once; the top ten hold 1% to 1.5%. Sequencing input: PBMCs. These TCRs come from a human donor in good health.

The chain couples TRBV7-2 to TRBJ2-1; 8 bases map to TRBD2. This CDR3 spans 15 amino acids. The V gene end was trimmed by 6 bases and the J gene end by 9 bases; junction bases not matched to a gene: 13. Germline-derived CDR1 and CDR2 are SGHTA and FQGNSA. CDR3 in DNA: TGTGCCAGCAGTCCACAGTACGGGAGGGTGGGTGAGCAGTTCTTC. The encoded protein is CASSPQYGRVGEQFF.

In its sample, this clone was seen a few times. The rearrangement joins TRBV28 to TRBJ1-2; D ambiguous. V dropped 6 bases and J dropped 8 bases, with 22 bases sitting between them. Germline V gene sequence: CDR1 MDHEN, CDR2 SYDVKM. The CDR3 is 15 amino acids. The CDR3 here is CASRGIEAALRGYTF. The CDR3, as DNA: TGTGCCAGCAGGGGGATTGAAGCGGCCCTAAGAGGCTACACCTTC.

This chain links TRBV5-6 with TRBJ2-7, with TRBD2 matching 11 bases. The trim removed 5 bases at V and 2 bases at J, leaving 3 bases unmatched. The CDR3 spans 14 residues. The germline CDR1 and CDR2 sequences are SGHDT and YYEEEE. In DNA form, the CDR3 reads TGTGCCAGCAGAAGTAGCGGGAGGGCCTACGAGCAGTACTTC. It specifies CASRSSGRAYEQYF. Together with reference TRBV5-6 and TRBJ2-7, the CDR3 gives the full variable domain: DAGVTQSPTHLIKTRGQQVTLRCSPKSGHDTVSWYQQALGQGPQFIFQYYEEEERQRGNFPDRFSGHQFPNYSSELNVNALLLGDSALYLCASRSSGRAYEQYFGPGTRLTVT.

The V and J genes are TRBV15 and TRBJ2-7; weak D call: TRBD1 (5 bases). Deletions cut 0 bases from V and 0 bases from J, with 9 bases between. Germline CDR1 LNHNV, CDR2 YYDKDF (reference sequence). This CDR3 region has 15 residues. For the CDR3, the DNA is TGTGCCACCAGCAGAGACAGGGTCACCTCCTACGAGCAGTACTTC. It encodes CATSRDRVTSYEQYF.

Here the CDR3 reads CASKKGGTALETQYF. The CDR3 DNA reads TGTGCCAGTAAAAAGGGGGGGACGGCGCTAGAGACCCAGTACTTC. This chain links TRBV19 with TRBJ2-5; tentative D call: TRBD2 (7 bases). This CDR3 region has 15 residues. Trimming removed 7 bases from V and 4 bases from J, with 19 bases in between. Germline-derived CDR1 and CDR2 are LNHDA and SQIVND (reference sequence).

This rearrangement joins TRBV2 to TRBJ2-5; 9 bases map to TRBD1. The germline V gene has CDR1 SNHLY and CDR2 FYNNEI. The CDR3 spans 13 residues. The V segment lost 6 bases and the J segment 2 bases; nucleotides outside the gene matches: 1. The CDR3 region has the DNA TGTGCCAGCAGGGACAGGGGTCAAGAGACCCAGTACTTC. Translated: CASRDRGQETQYF.

This rearrangement joins TRBV6-1 to TRBJ1-2, with a weak D call TRBD1 (5 bases). The CDR3 runs to 15 residues. Germline CDR1 reads MNHNS; CDR2 reads SASEGT. Trimming cost V 5 bases and J 4 bases, with 17 bases left between them. CDR3 DNA sequence: TGTGCCAGCAGTACGTTGGGGCCTGTGCTCTATGGCTACACCTTC. Protein sequence: CASSTLGPVLYGYTF.

The J gene is TRBJ1-5, the V gene TRBV2; no definite D call. CDR1 is SNHLY and CDR2 is FYNNEI in the germline V gene. The length of the CDR3 is 13 residues. Trimming cost V 3 bases and J 3 bases, with 6 bases left between them. The CDR3 loop is CASSDTVNQPQHF. The CDR3 bases are TGTGCCAGCAGTGATACAGTCAATCAGCCCCAGCATTTT.

The chain couples TRBV12-5 to TRBJ2-7, with 12 bases fitting TRBD1. This CDR3 spans 21 amino acids. The germline V gene encodes CDR1 LGHNT and CDR2 FRNRAP. V trimming: 0 bases; J trimming: 5 bases; junction bases outside the gene matches: 20. CDR3 region: CASGLVLVGGDTGTGGHEQYF. As DNA, the CDR3 is TGTGCTAGTGGTTTGGTACTGGTTGGTGGTGATACCGGGACAGGGGGCCACGAGCAGTACTTC.

The chain has TRBV5-1 and TRBJ1-4; TRBD1 matches 9 bases. This CDR3 is built from 14 residues. V trimming: 3 bases; J trimming: 7 bases; junction bases outside the gene matches: 4. Germline V gene sequence: CDR1 SGHRS, CDR2 YFSETQ. The CDR3 loop reads CASSWDRVGEKLFF. CDR3 DNA: TGCGCCAGCAGCTGGGACAGGGTCGGTGAAAAACTGTTTTTT.

This chain uses TRBV27 with TRBJ2-2; TRBD1 might be the D (5 bases). The V gene lost 4 bases and the J gene lost 3 bases, with 12 bases spanning the gap. The germline CDR1 and CDR2 sequences are MNHEY and SMNVEV (reference sequence). This CDR3 has 15 amino acids. Written as DNA, the CDR3 is TGTGCCAGCAGTTCCCGAGGCAGGGACACCGGGGAGCTGTTTTTT. As protein: CASSSRGRDTGELFF.

The chain has TRBV4-1 and TRBJ2-7; 13 bases map to TRBD2. The V segment lost 4 bases and the J segment 1 base; nucleotides outside the gene matches: 7. The CDR3 covers 17 residues. Germline V gene sequence: CDR1 MGHRA, CDR2 YSYEKL. DNA for the CDR3: TGCGCCAGCAGCCTCGGACTAGCGGGGGAACTATCCTACGAGCAGTACTTC. It specifies CASSLGLAGELSYEQYF.

This clone has only one observation. The sample holds other DNA sequences that translate to the same CDR3. V is TRBV30 and J is TRBJ1-2, with D perhaps TRBD1 (5 bases). The CDR3 length is 12 residues. In germline, CDR1 is GTSNPN, CDR2 SVGIG (reference sequence). V was clipped by 3 bases and J by 5 bases, with 10 bases between them. CDR3 amino acids: CAWSPREYGYTF. The CDR3 region has the DNA TGTGCCTGGAGCCCCAGGGAATATGGCTACACCTTC.

The chain recombines TRBV27 with TRBJ2-1, with a weak D call TRBD2 (6 bases). V dropped 5 bases and J dropped 5 bases, with 13 bases sitting between them. Germline CDR1 MNHEY, CDR2 SMNVEV (reference sequence). The CDR3 runs to 14 residues. The CDR3 DNA reads TGTGCCAGCAGTCGAGGACTATATAACAATGAGCAGTTCTTC. As protein: CASSRGLYNNEQFF.

The V gene is TRBV14, the J gene TRBJ2-3; D may be TRBD1 (6 bases). The CDR3 runs to 19 residues. The V end was cut by 8 bases, the J end by 6 bases, with 33 bases between. Per the germline V gene, CDR1 is SGHDN and CDR2 is FVKESK. The CDR3 nucleotides are TGTGCCAGCGGCCCCCACAGGGATACTCAGGGGAAAACCGCGGATACGCAGTATTTT. This encodes CASGPHRDTQGKTADTQYF.

The chain recombines TRBV6-6 with TRBJ1-2, with D perhaps matching TRBD1 (6 bases). Germline CDR1 is MNHNY and CDR2 is SVGAGI (reference sequence). V lost 6 bases and J lost 5, with 16 bases in between. The CDR3 extends over 14 amino acids. The CDR3 bases are TGTGCCAGCAGCACCCGGACAGCCCTATATGGCTACACCTTC. Its translation: CASSTRTALYGYTF.

The V call is TRBV7-2, the J call TRBJ2-3, with TRBD2 matching over 8 bases. In germline, CDR1 is SGHTA, CDR2 FQGNSA. J lost 0 bases, V lost 2 bases, and 4 bases had no gene match. The CDR3 extends over 16 amino acids. CDR3 bases: TGTGCCAGCAGCTTACGTAGCGGGATTAGCACAGATACGCAGTATTTT. It yields the protein CASSLRSGISTDTQYF.

This clone turned up a few times. The rearrangement uses TRBV2 and TRBJ1-1; TRBD1 agrees at 9 bases. The CDR3 covers 15 residues. Germline CDR1 reads SNHLY; CDR2 reads FYNNEI. Germline trimming cut 6 bases from V and 0 bases from J; bases unmatched to any gene: 5. The CDR3 loop reads CASRGTGSLNTEAFF. The CDR3 nucleotides read TGTGCCAGCAGAGGGACAGGGTCCCTGAACACTGAAGCTTTCTTT.

This sequence joins TRBV18 and TRBJ1-5; 8 positions agree with TRBD1. Germline values: CDR1 KGHSH, CDR2 LQKENI. The CDR3 has 15 amino acids. The V segment lost 2 bases and the J segment 5 bases; nucleotides outside the gene matches: 5. The CDR3 reads CASSPRTGMDQPQHF. The CDR3 bases are TGTGCCAGCTCACCAAGGACAGGGATGGATCAGCCCCAGCATTTT.

The CDR3 protein is CATTRLAGSYEQYF. The CDR3 nucleotides read TGTGCCACCACCCGGCTAGCGGGCTCCTACGAGCAGTACTTC. This sequence joins TRBV27 and TRBJ2-7; TRBD2 matches 8 bases. The CDR3 sequence is 14 residues long. J was trimmed by 0 bases and V by 10 bases; bases with no gene match: 8. Germline CDR1 is MNHEY and CDR2 is SMNVEV (reference sequence).

This clone was seen a handful of times. The genes are TRBV18 and TRBJ2-1; 9 bases map to TRBD2. The CDR3 consists of 16 residues. CDR1 KGHSH and CDR2 LQKENI come from the germline V gene. The trim removed 5 bases at V and 2 bases at J, leaving 7 bases unmatched. The DNA for the CDR3 is TGTGCCAGCTCATCTCCAGCGGGAGGTCCCTACAATGAGCAGTTCTTC. Residues: CASSSPAGGPYNEQFF.

V gene TRBV7-9 combines with J gene TRBJ2-5; 7 bases agree with TRBD1. This CDR3 contains 14 residues. V shed 3 bases, J shed 5 bases, and the junction held 6 bases outside the gene matches. Germline V gene lookup returns CDR1 SEHNR and CDR2 FQNEAQ (reference sequence). The chain's CDR3 is CASSLAGGWETQYF. The CDR3 DNA sequence: TGTGCCAGCAGCTTGGCAGGGGGATGGGAGACCCAGTACTTC.